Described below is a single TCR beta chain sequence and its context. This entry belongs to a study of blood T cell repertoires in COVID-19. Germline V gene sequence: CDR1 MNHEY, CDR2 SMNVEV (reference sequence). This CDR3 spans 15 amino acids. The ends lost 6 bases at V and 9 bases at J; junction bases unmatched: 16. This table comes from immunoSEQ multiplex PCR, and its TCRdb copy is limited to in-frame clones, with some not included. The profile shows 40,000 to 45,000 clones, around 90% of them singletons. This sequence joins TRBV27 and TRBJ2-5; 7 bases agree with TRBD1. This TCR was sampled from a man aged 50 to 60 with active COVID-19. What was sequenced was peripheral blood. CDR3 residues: CASSWDSGLGKSQYF. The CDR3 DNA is TGTGCCAGCAGCTGGGACAGCGGTTTGGGGAAGTCCCAGTACTTC.